The present T cell receptor beta chain was sequenced within a study of blood T cell repertoires in COVID-19 (dated by TCRdb to 2019 to 2021). About the full investigation: Samples from collaborators originated in the United States, Italy and Spain and spanned both the acute and convalescent phases of COVID-19. The repertoires were released in a freely available public database meant as a resource for research on the immune response to SARS-CoV-2. The material from the prospective study consisted of cDNA or gDNA derived from T cells, B-cell-depleted T cells, or PBMCs. Where available, HLA class I and class II types were obtained from metadata supplied by the sample provider rather than from assay-based typing. Sample metadata almost always included a de-identified subject ID, COVID-19 status, age in years and sex. Deeply sampled blood TCRbeta repertoires from subjects exposed to, actively infected with, or recovered from COVID-19 were included in the dataset. The samples were drawn from the first 160 participants of the ongoing ImmuneRACE study and from 950 to 1,500 subjects provided by 6 global collaborators.

In the prospective study, participants were roughly 18 to 95 years old, resided in about two dozen geographic areas of the United States, and were enrolled through a virtual design. To assign participants to cohorts, the prospective study relied on clinical history that participants themselves reported in a screening survey and a study questionnaire. Each participant in the prospective study had whole blood, serum and a nasopharyngeal or oropharyngeal swab collected by mobile phlebotomists. Participants in the prospective study had the option to provide additional blood draws and questionnaires over a 2-month period. Prospective study blood samples were shipped either frozen or at room temperature before DNA extraction. CDR1 and CDR2, looked up from the germline V gene, are SGHRS and YFSETQ. From its cysteine to its phenylalanine, the CDR3 spans 17 amino acids. Just CDR3 DNA is preserved here, 51 bases in frame from base 1. V sheds 5 bases and J sheds 0 bases, leaving 19 bases between their ends.

In the case of this clone: Its antigen target is currently unknown. No base quality information exists; no much larger clone differs at one position.

The study at large found these results: The amount of clinical and demographic metadata varied by source and participant and was provided uncurated.

TCRbeta CDR3 regions were amplified from genomic DNA using the immunoSEQ Assay, a bias-controlled multiplex PCR. In the authors' own workflow: The number of nucleated cells in each sample was estimated from the amplification of reference gene primers within the assay. To quantify the absolute abundance of each unique TCRbeta CDR3 rearrangement, sequence reads were collapsed and filtered. Productive Simpson clonality was computed per sample as the square root of Simpson's diversity index over productive rearrangements. TCRdb took this table from immuneACCESS and kept in-frame rearrangements with V and J called. Such tables lack part of the clones; where checked against another copy, unresolved V genes explain under half of the gap, and the rest is unexplained. V and J calls and clone size come straight from that table; D and trimming were deduced from the DNA. The sample records some 230,000 clones, about four fifths of which are singletons. The top ten constitute about 1.3% of the sample.

The chain is encoded by TRBV5-1 joined to TRBJ2-3, with the D gene not clear enough to name. This clonotype was obtained from a woman between 35 and 50 years old with acute COVID-19. The material sequenced was PBMCs or T cells enriched from blood (not recorded which). The DNA sequence is given as TGCGCCAGCAGAGAGGAGTCCGTCCTGGCTAGCACAGATACGCAGTATTTT. Its protein reads: CASREESVLASTDTQYF. The CDR3, completed at both ends by the reference TRBV5-1 and TRBJ2-3 genes, gives the full variable domain KAGVTQTPRYLIKTRGQQVTLSCSPISGHRSVSWYQQTPGQGLQFLFEYFSETQRNKGNFPGRFSGRQFSNSRSEMNVSTLELGDSALYLCASREESVLASTDTQYFGPGTRLTVL.